This TCR beta chain was sequenced for a study of blood T cell repertoires in COVID-19. The V gene's germline CDR1 is SNHLY and CDR2 FYNNEI. V lost 7 bases to trimming and J lost 0 bases; unmatched junction nucleotides: 12. The CDR3 has 16 amino acids. Profiled with immunoSEQ multiplex PCR; TCRdb holds only in-frame clones, not every one. Counted here are about 210,000 clones, about 88% occurring once; the ten biggest clones make up around 0.72%. This TCR derives from a man aged 40-50 years with acute or convalescent COVID-19. Sequencing was performed on peripheral blood. The chain employs TRBV2 and TRBJ2-7; the match to TRBD2 covers 7 bases. CDR3 protein: CASTRSPSGSSYEQYF. The DNA for the CDR3 is TGTGCCAGCACTCGAAGCCCTAGCGGTAGCTCCTACGAGCAGTACTTC.